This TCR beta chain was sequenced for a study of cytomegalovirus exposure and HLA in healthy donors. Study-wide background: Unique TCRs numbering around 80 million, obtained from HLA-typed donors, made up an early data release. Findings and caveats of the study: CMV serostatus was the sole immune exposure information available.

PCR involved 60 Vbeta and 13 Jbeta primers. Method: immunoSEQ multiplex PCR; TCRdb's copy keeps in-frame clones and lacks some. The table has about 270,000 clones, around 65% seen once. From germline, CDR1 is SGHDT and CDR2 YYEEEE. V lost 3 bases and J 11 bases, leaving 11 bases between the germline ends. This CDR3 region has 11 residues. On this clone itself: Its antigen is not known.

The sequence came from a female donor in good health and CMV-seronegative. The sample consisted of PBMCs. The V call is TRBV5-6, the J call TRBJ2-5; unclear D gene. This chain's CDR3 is CASSSGFEQYF. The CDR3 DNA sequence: TGTGCCAGCAGCTCCGGTTTTGAGCAGTACTTC. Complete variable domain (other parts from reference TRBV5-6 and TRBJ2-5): DAGVTQSPTHLIKTRGQQVTLRCSPKSGHDTVSWYQQALGQGPQFIFQYYEEEERQRGNFPDRFSGHQFPNYSSELNVNALLLGDSALYLCASSSGFEQYFGPGTRLLVL.